Each of the 16 T cell receptor beta chains below was sequenced from the same sample in a study of response to subunit inactivated influenza vaccine. TCRdb re-called the RT-PCR reads through MiXCR, storing one row per CDR3 protein. The sample yields hundreds of thousands of distinct CDR3 sequences, 7.6% seen once. Sequenced here: PBMCs from blood, sampled around 25 months after vaccination. The receptor source for this set is a man between 50 and 70 years old who received an inactivated influenza vaccine.

The sample holds many counts of this clonotype. The chain joins TRBV10-3 to TRBJ2-1, with D unclear. V shed 6 bases and J shed 7 bases, with 7 bases lying between them. Per the germline V gene, CDR1 is ENHRY and CDR2 is SYGVKD. The CDR3 extends over 11 amino acids. CDR3 DNA: TGTGCCATCAGCTCTGCGAATGAGCAGTTCTTC. Its protein is CAISSANEQFF.

This clonotype appeared a few times. This chain joins TRBV28 and TRBJ1-6; TRBD1 agrees at 10 bases. The CDR3 runs to 14 residues. Germline CDR1 reads MDHEN; CDR2 reads SYDVKM. Trimming removed 8 bases from V and 7 bases from J; junction bases left unmatched: 5. The CDR3 loop reads CASYPGQGNSPLHF. The DNA for the CDR3 is TGTGCCAGCTACCCGGGACAGGGGAATTCACCCCTCCACTTT.

This clonotype was counted many times. This chain connects TRBV20-1 to TRBJ1-2; D remains unclear. CDR3 length equals 16 residues. Trimming left V 0 bases short and J 0 bases short, with 14 bases between. The V gene's germline CDR1 is DFQATT and CDR2 SNEGSKA (reference sequence). Here the CDR3 reads CSARDHRAGSNYGYTF. The CDR3, as DNA: TGCAGTGCTAGAGATCATCGGGCAGGCTCTAACTATGGCTACACCTTC.

Ten or more counts support this clonotype. The V gene is TRBV29-1, the J gene TRBJ2-3, with D maybe TRBD2 (6 bases). Trimming shortened V by 7 bases and J by 5 bases, and 19 bases separated the two germline ends. The CDR3 is 14 amino acids. Germline lookup yields CDR1 SQVTM and CDR2 ANQGSEA. CDR3 in amino acids: CSAHPGVLKDTQYF. The DNA for the CDR3 is TGCAGCGCCCACCCGGGGGTCCTTAAAGATACGCAGTATTTT.

Many counts were recorded for this clonotype. The chain uses TRBV6-1 and TRBJ2-1; D is unresolved. CDR1 and CDR2 from the germline V gene are MNHNS and SASEGT. CDR3 length: 12 residues. The V end was cut by 2 bases, the J end by 7 bases, with 6 bases between. CDR3 in amino acids: CASSESFNEQFF. CDR3 DNA sequence: TGTGCCAGCAGTGAATCGTTTAATGAGCAGTTCTTC.

This CDR3 reads CASSFGGRHTDTQYF. In nucleotides, the CDR3 is TGTGCCAGCAGTTTTGGTGGAAGACACACAGATACGCAGTATTTT. J is TRBJ2-3 and V is TRBV28; no definite D call. From germline, CDR1 is MDHEN and CDR2 SYDVKM. This CDR3 region has 15 residues. Trimming stripped 3 bases from V and 2 bases from J, with 12 bases between.

This sequence joins TRBV7-9 and TRBJ1-6, with D maybe TRBD1 (5 bases). This CDR3 is built from 15 residues. Between the trimmed V and J ends, which lost 2 bases and 10 bases, there was a span of 15 bases. Germline loops: CDR1 SEHNR, CDR2 FQNEAQ (reference sequence). This CDR3 is CASSLNQGGESPLHF. As DNA, the CDR3 is TGTGCCAGCAGCTTAAATCAGGGTGGGGAATCACCCCTCCACTTT.

This clonotype was detected many times. The V call is TRBV19, the J call TRBJ2-4; D is unresolved. This CDR3 comprises 13 residues. The germline gives CDR1 LNHDA, CDR2 SQIVND (reference sequence). V lost 7 bases, J lost 1 base, and 8 bases lay in between. The CDR3 bases are TGTGCCAGTATTTCCAGGGCCAAAAACATTCAGTACTTC. This codes for CASISRAKNIQYF.

This chain joins TRBV5-1 and TRBJ2-5, with 7 nucleotides matching TRBD1. V lost 3 bases, J lost 2 bases, and 10 bases stayed unmatched. In germline, CDR1 is SGHRS, CDR2 YFSETQ. The CDR3 length is 16 residues. In nucleotides, the CDR3 is TGCGCCAGCAGCTCAGCTTACGGGACAGCGCAAGAGACCCAGTACTTC. Encoded protein: CASSSAYGTAQETQYF.

In this sample, this clonotype turned up many times. V is TRBV25-1 and J is TRBJ2-7; possible D gene TRBD1, 6 bases. Germline CDR1 and CDR2: MGHDK and SYGVNS. This CDR3 has 15 amino acids. V lost 2 bases and J 0 bases, leaving 11 bases between the germline ends. CDR3 coding DNA: TGTGCCAGCAGTGAAGGTGGGGGCCACTCCTACGAGCAGTACTTC. Protein sequence: CASSEGGGHSYEQYF.

This clonotype was observed a handful of times. V gene TRBV5-1 combines with J gene TRBJ2-2; D call uncertain. The CDR3 has 14 amino acids. Trimming stripped 0 bases from V and 4 bases from J, with 7 bases between. In germline, CDR1 is SGHRS, CDR2 YFSETQ. In DNA form, the CDR3 reads TGCGCCAGCAGCTTGGAGTGGGGCACCGGGGAGCTGTTTTTT. Its protein is CASSLEWGTGELFF. The full variable domain, its missing parts supplied by reference TRBV5-1 and TRBJ2-2, is KAGVTQTPRYLIKTRGQQVTLSCSPISGHRSVSWYQQTPGQGLQFLFEYFSETQRNKGNFPGRFSGRQFSNSRSEMNVSTLELGDSALYLCASSLEWGTGELFFGEGSRLTVL.

A word on this clonotype: A read error is possible here, since a much larger clone lies one base away. Given the absence of the conserved phenylalanine or tryptophan at the CDR3 end, a read error is likely. Here the CDR3 DNA reads TGTGCCAGCAGCAGAATCCAGACAGGACCCTCTAGCACAGATACGCAGTATTCT. Encoded protein: CASSRIQTGPSSTDTQYS. The genes are TRBV11-1 and TRBJ2-3, with D maybe TRBD1 (6 bases). Deletions cut 5 bases from V and 0 bases from J, with 21 bases between. The CDR3 loop spans 18 amino acids. Germline CDR1 reads SGHAT; CDR2 reads FQDESV (reference sequence).

This clonotype was observed many times. The chain couples TRBV7-8 to TRBJ2-5, with D unclear. V gave up 2 bases and J gave up 1 base, with 8 bases separating them. The CDR3 consists of 14 residues. In germline, CDR1 is SGHVS, CDR2 FQNEAQ. CDR3 sequence: CASSLRLGQETQYF. As DNA, the CDR3 is TGTGCCAGCAGCTTACGTTTAGGCCAAGAGACCCAGTACTTC.

This clonotype has a handful of counts. The chain uses TRBV20-1 and TRBJ2-5; 7 nucleotides agree with TRBD1. The germline CDR1 and CDR2 sequences are DFQATT and SNEGSKA (reference sequence). J was trimmed by 5 bases and V by 6 bases; bases with no gene match: 9. This CDR3 has 13 amino acids. The CDR3 loop is CSAPRPGQETQYF. The CDR3 region has the DNA TGCAGTGCCCCAAGACCGGGACAGGAGACCCAGTACTTC.

V gene TRBV6-1 combines with J gene TRBJ1-1; D is possibly TRBD1 (5 bases). V was trimmed by 7 bases and J by 4 bases, leaving 16 bases between them. Germline loops: CDR1 MNHNS, CDR2 SASEGT. The length of the CDR3 is 14 residues. CDR3 region: CASKTGLDRTEAFF. The CDR3 bases are TGTGCCAGCAAAACAGGTTTGGACCGCACTGAAGCTTTCTTT.

This clonotype came up many times. V is TRBV28 and J is TRBJ1-2; D is perhaps TRBD1 (5 bases). This CDR3 is built from 15 residues. Trimming removed 6 bases at V and 4 bases at J, with 18 bases between. Germline CDR1 is MDHEN and CDR2 is SYDVKM. The chain's CDR3 is CASSPGIGSLYGYTF. CDR3 DNA: TGTGCCAGCAGCCCAGGGATCGGGTCCCTCTATGGCTACACCTTC.